This note documents a single T cell receptor (beta chain) sequence. The record originates from a study of shared clonotypes between healthy human individuals. PCR replicates from unsorted PBMC used approximately 290 ng DNA, and this amount was tens of thousands of T cell genomes. Assay: immunoSEQ multiplex PCR; the TCRdb copy retains only in-frame clones and omits some. The repertoire has 450,000 to 500,000 clones, 70% to 80% of them found once; the top ten carry around 13%. After removal of 5 bases from V and 5 bases from J, the junction contained 8 bases not matched to a gene. From germline, CDR1 is SGHNT and CDR2 YENEEA. This CDR3 has 17 residues. The healthy adult donors were HIV-negative and reported no recent acute infections or vaccinations. All participating donors were Caucasian adults from Nashville, Tennessee. Unsorted samples, those not sorted, used 84 million or so PBMCs for genomic DNA.

The chain links TRBV11-3 to TRBJ2-2; 13 bases agree with TRBD2. Sequencing was carried out using PBMCs. This TCR was recovered from a woman in her thirties or forties in good health. Some clones in this sample may be carry-over from other donors' samples. This chain's CDR3 is CASSQGLAGVETGELFF. In nucleotides, the CDR3 is TGTGCCAGCAGCCAAGGACTAGCGGGAGTCGAGACCGGGGAGCTGTTTTTT.